These T cell receptor beta chains were read from a single sample in a study of cytomegalovirus exposure and HLA in healthy donors. The data were produced by immunoSEQ multiplex PCR, yet TCRdb's version contains in-frame clones alone and is incomplete. The data hold 150,000 to 200,000 clones, with about 90% observed a single time. The material sequenced was PBMCs. The receptors shown here come from a woman aged 18-35 years in good health and CMV-seropositive. Both conserved end residues are part of each CDR3. A D gene is named only where the DNA matches it firmly. Clone size appears in some rows only: once, few, many, or a class for an expanded clone.

v_call	d_call	j_call	clone_size	cdr3_aa	cdr3_nt
TRBV19	TRBD1	TRBJ2-7	NA	CASRPRGWNYEQYF	TGTGCCAGTAGACCCAGGGGGTGGAACTACGAGCAGTACTTC
TRBV5-4	TRBD2	TRBJ2-1	NA	CASSLRSGGGEQFF	TGTGCCAGCAGCTTGAGGAGCGGGGGGGGTGAGCAGTTCTTC
TRBV5-4	NA	TRBJ2-7	NA	CASSLPQASTGSYEQYF	TGTGCCAGCAGCTTGCCCCAAGCTAGCACGGGTTCCTACGAGCAGTACTTC
TRBV19	NA	TRBJ1-2	NA	CASSPGHLTNYGYTF	TGTGCCAGTAGCCCAGGACACCTAACTAACTATGGCTACACCTTC
TRBV27	NA	TRBJ2-1	NA	CASSLRGGAYNEQFF	TGTGCCAGCAGCCTGAGGGGGGGGGCCTACAATGAGCAGTTCTTC
TRBV15	TRBD2	TRBJ2-5	NA	CATSRGLAGVMPKTQYF	TGTGCCACCAGCAGAGGCCTAGCGGGAGTCATGCCAAAGACCCAGTACTTC
TRBV7-9	NA	TRBJ1-1	NA	CASSGVDGEAFF	TGTGCCAGCAGCGGAGTAGACGGTGAAGCTTTCTTT
TRBV7-9	TRBD1	TRBJ1-5	NA	CASSSTGTGVYDNQPQHF	TGTGCCAGCAGCTCAACCGGGACAGGGGTCTATGACAATCAGCCCCAGCATTTT
TRBV4-1	TRBD2	TRBJ2-3	NA	CASSQRTSGADTQYF	TGCGCCAGCAGCCAGCGGACTAGCGGGGCAGATACGCAGTATTTT
TRBV7-2	TRBD2	TRBJ2-7	NA	CASSPLAGEGEQYF	TGTGCCAGCAGCCCGCTAGCGGGAGAGGGCGAGCAGTACTTC
TRBV28	NA	TRBJ2-7	NA	CASSLKERDRTYEQYF	TGTGCCAGCAGCCTAAAAGAGCGGGACAGGACCTACGAGCAGTACTTC
TRBV21-1	NA	TRBJ2-5	NA	CASSKWAAEKDLETQYF	TGTGCCAGCAGCAAATGGGCGGCGGAGAAGGACTTGGAGACCCAGTACTTC
TRBV28	NA	TRBJ1-2	NA	CASSLGGAVHGTYGYTF	TGTGCCAGCAGTTTAGGGGGGGCAGTTCATGGAACGTATGGCTACACCTTC
TRBV5-1	NA	TRBJ2-3	NA	CASSLVSSQSTDTQYF	TGCGCCAGCAGCTTGGTGTCTTCCCAGAGCACAGATACGCAGTATTTT
TRBV19	NA	TRBJ2-5	NA	CASSEGSPREETQYF	TGTGCCAGTAGTGAGGGCTCGCCGAGGGAAGAGACCCAGTACTTC
TRBV5-4	TRBD1	TRBJ1-1	NA	CASSLRDRDFTEAFF	TGTGCCAGCAGCTTGCGGGACAGGGATTTTACTGAAGCTTTCTTT
TRBV11-3	NA	TRBJ2-1	NA	CASSLGGGGPSTYNEQFF	TGTGCCAGCAGCTTAGGAGGCGGAGGGCCATCAACCTACAATGAGCAGTTCTTC
TRBV7-7	NA	TRBJ2-4	NA	CASSFKPIPEGGIAKNIQYF	TGTGCCAGCAGCTTCAAACCTATACCGGAGGGAGGCATAGCCAAAAACATTCAGTACTTC
TRBV6-6	TRBD2	TRBJ2-5	NA	CASSYAGRATQYF	TGTGCCAGCAGTTACGCAGGGAGGGCGACCCAGTACTTC
TRBV7-7	NA	TRBJ2-5	NA	CASSLIGIMETQYF	TGTGCCAGCAGCTTAATCGGGATCATGGAGACCCAGTACTTC
TRBV4-3	TRBD1	TRBJ2-1	NA	CASSQYRDRVGQFF	TGCGCCAGCAGCCAGTACCGGGACAGGGTGGGGCAGTTCTTC
TRBV11-3	NA	TRBJ1-3	once	CASSQPNPGSSGNTIYF	TGTGCCAGCAGCCAACCGAATCCGGGATCCTCTGGAAACACCATATATTTT
TRBV4-2	TRBD1	TRBJ1-4	NA	CASSQDRSPRGRVETNEKLFF	TGTGCCAGCAGCCAAGATAGGTCCCCCAGGGGGCGGGTGGAAACTAATGAAAAACTGTTTTTT
TRBV6-1	NA	TRBJ1-2	NA	CASSSWGYTF	TGTGCCAGCAGCAGTTGGGGCTACACCTTC
TRBV5-4	NA	TRBJ2-4	once	CASSLSGLAKNIQYF	TGTGCCAGCAGCTTGAGCGGACTAGCCAAAAACATTCAGTACTTC
TRBV2	NA	TRBJ1-2	NA	CASRGNRPSDFF	TGTGCCAGCAGGGGGAACAGGCCCTCCGATTTCTTC
TRBV5-1	NA	TRBJ2-3	NA	CASSSGAGSTDTQYF	TGCGCCAGCAGCTCCGGAGCCGGTAGCACAGATACGCAGTATTTT
TRBV6-6	NA	TRBJ1-4	NA	CASSYSQGFNEKLFF	TGTGCCAGCAGTTACTCTCAGGGGTTTAATGAAAAACTGTTTTTT
TRBV28	TRBD1	TRBJ2-1	NA	CASSLGDRPLREQFF	TGTGCCAGCAGTTTGGGGGACAGGCCCCTTCGGGAGCAGTTCTTC
TRBV5-1	TRBD1	TRBJ2-1	NA	CASSLGGQGDYNEQFF	TGCGCCAGCAGCTTGGGGGGACAGGGAGACTACAATGAGCAGTTCTTC
TRBV29-1	NA	TRBJ2-5	NA	CSVVLLTQYF	TGCAGCGTTGTCCTACTAACCCAGTACTTC
TRBV5-1	TRBD1	TRBJ2-1	NA	CASSESGTGQRDEQFF	TGCGCCAGCAGCGAATCCGGGACAGGCCAGAGGGATGAGCAGTTCTTC
TRBV7-9	NA	TRBJ1-1	NA	CASRPEAGSPKEAFF	TGTGCCAGCAGACCGGAGGCAGGATCCCCAAAAGAAGCTTTCTTT
TRBV7-8	NA	TRBJ1-1	NA	CASSPRHLTEAFF	TGTGCCAGCAGCCCGCGACATCTCACTGAAGCTTTCTTT
TRBV5-1	NA	TRBJ1-3	NA	CASSLASGNTIYF	TGCGCCAGCAGCTTGGCATCTGGAAACACCATATATTTT
TRBV6-5	TRBD1	TRBJ2-7	NA	CASSLDRGPYEQYF	TGTGCCAGCAGTCTCGACAGGGGCCCCTACGAGCAGTACTTC
TRBV9	TRBD2	TRBJ2-3	NA	CASSEIGGLLTDTQYF	TGTGCCAGCAGCGAAATTGGGGGACTACTCACAGATACGCAGTATTTT